Presented here are 21 T cell receptor beta chains from one specimen sequenced in a study of blood T cells in healthy people across ages (dated by TCRdb to 2015 to 2017). Libraries were built with 5' RACE. Reads for this sample came from an Illumina HiSeq 2500. A second PCR of roughly 7 to 12 cycles was performed with a sample-barcoded 5' primer and a J-beta primer mix. TCRdb cleaned the public reads at Q25 with fastp, built clones with MiXCR and kept in-frame beta chains. Every distinct CDR3 protein forms one entry, paired with its most common genes and DNA. The sample includes around 750,000 distinct CDR3 sequences, with about 53% observed a single time. The ten largest make up about 42% of the sample. The sequenced sample consisted of blood. All receptors come from a man at least 80 years old in good health.

V gene TRBV6-6 combines with J gene TRBJ2-1, with 7 positions matching TRBD2. This CDR3 has 15 residues. J was trimmed by 7 bases and V by 6 bases; bases with no gene match: 12. Germline V CDR1 and CDR2: MNHNY, SVGAGI (reference sequence). This CDR3 reads CASSQPGAGRNEQFF. For the CDR3, the DNA is TGTGCCAGCAGCCAACCAGGAGCGGGGAGGAATGAGCAGTTCTTC.

The V gene is TRBV6-1, the J gene TRBJ2-3; D is tentatively TRBD1 or TRBD2 (5 bases each). Germline V CDR1 and CDR2: MNHNS, SASEGT. Trimming pared 7 bases from V and 2 bases from J, leaving 7 bases between. The CDR3 consists of 12 residues. CDR3 sequence reads: CASIGTTDTQYF. CDR3 nucleotide sequence: TGTGCCAGCATCGGGACCACAGATACGCAGTATTTT.

The chain combines TRBV6-5 with TRBJ2-7, with D possibly matching TRBD1 (6 bases). The V end was cut by 0 bases, the J end by 2 bases, with 11 bases between. Per germline, CDR1 MNHEY and CDR2 SVGAGI. The CDR3 spans 15 residues. The CDR3 nucleotides read TGTGCCAGCAGTTACTCCAGGGGAATTGCCTACGAGCAGTACTTC. Translated, it gives CASSYSRGIAYEQYF.

On this clonotype itself: A much larger clonotype is one base distant, so this may be a read error. The V and J genes are TRBV7-8 and TRBJ1-5; D possibly corresponds to TRBD1 (5 bases). The CDR3 spans 14 residues. V was trimmed by 5 bases and J by 9 bases, leaving 17 bases between them. Germline V gives CDR1 SGHVS, CDR2 FQNEAQ. In nucleotides, the CDR3 is TGTGCCAGCAGCGTAGACGCGGGGCTGAGGCCCCAGCATTTT. It encodes CASSVDAGLRPQHF.

The chain employs TRBV6-2 or TRBV6-3 and TRBJ1-2, with TRBD1 identical over 7 bases. From germline, CDR1 is MNHEY and CDR2 SVGEGT. The V gene end was trimmed by 5 bases and the J gene end by 2 bases; junction bases not matched to a gene: 8. The CDR3 contains 15 residues. The CDR3, as DNA: TGTGCCAGCAGTCTGGACAGGTCGGCGAACTATGGCTACACCTTC. Residues: CASSLDRSANYGYTF.

In its sample, this clonotype was seen once. The CDR3 DNA is TGCAGTGCTAGAGGTAATAGCGGGAGCGATGAGCAGTTCTTC. It specifies CSARGNSGSDEQFF. The chain recombines TRBV20-1 with TRBJ2-1; 9 positions match TRBD2. The germline CDR1 and CDR2 sequences are DFQATT and SNEGSKA (reference sequence). The CDR3 runs 14 residues. The junction had 6 bases not matched to a gene; V was cut back by 1 base and J by 8 bases.

This chain connects TRBV20-1 to TRBJ1-1; no clear D gene. Germline V gene sequence: CDR1 DFQATT, CDR2 SNEGSKA (reference sequence). The V gene lost 3 bases and the J gene lost 5 bases, with 7 bases spanning the gap. The CDR3 covers 11 residues. As DNA, the CDR3 is TGCAGTGCTAGGGCGGGGACTGAAGCTTTCTTT. This codes for CSARAGTEAFF.

V is TRBV20-1 and J is TRBJ2-5; 9 bases align to TRBD1. There are 14 residues in the CDR3. Germline CDR1 is DFQATT and CDR2 is SNEGSKA (reference sequence). Germline trimming cut 6 bases from V and 5 bases from J; bases unmatched to any gene: 10. The CDR3 loop reads CSAPTTGGLETQYF. The CDR3 DNA sequence: TGCAGTGCACCGACCACAGGGGGCTTGGAGACCCAGTACTTC.

This clonotype was seen a few times. The rearrangement links TRBV11-2 to TRBJ2-5; 12 positions match TRBD1. CDR3 length: 16 amino acids. Trimming cost V 5 bases and J 6 bases; bases outside gene matches: 10. Germline V gene lookup returns CDR1 SGHAT and CDR2 FQNNGV. The CDR3 region has the DNA TGTGCCAGCAGCCGAGGGGGGACAGGGGGCGTTAAGACCCAGTACTTC. Translation gives CASSRGGTGGVKTQYF.

V and J are TRBV9 and TRBJ2-3; D not resolved. V was trimmed by 2 bases and J by 0 bases, leaving 10 bases between them. The CDR3 has 15 residues. CDR1 is SGDLS, CDR2 YYNGEE, per germline. DNA of the CDR3: TGTGCCAGCAGCGTGGGCAATCCTAGCACAGATACGCAGTATTTT. Its protein is CASSVGNPSTDTQYF.

The V and J genes are TRBV18 and TRBJ1-1; tentative D call: TRBD1 (5 bases). This CDR3 is built from 14 residues. The germline V and J ends were trimmed by 5 bases and 1 base, with 11 bases remaining between them. Looked up from germline, CDR1 is KGHSH and CDR2 is LQKENI. As DNA, the CDR3 is TGTGCCAGCTCAACTCAGACAGAGAACACTGAAGCTTTCTTT. Its translation is CASSTQTENTEAFF.

The J gene is TRBJ1-2, the V gene TRBV20-1; D may be TRBD1 (5 bases). This CDR3 spans 12 amino acids. Germline CDR1 reads DFQATT; CDR2 reads SNEGSKA (reference sequence). The V and J ends lost 7 bases and 2 bases respectively, with 11 bases between them. The CDR3 nucleotides are TGCAGTGGCGAGGGGCGGAACTATGGCTACACCTTC. Translating gives CSGEGRNYGYTF.

The chain links TRBV7-2 to TRBJ2-2; 8 bases are shared with TRBD2. The J segment lost 6 bases and the V segment lost 4 bases, leaving 10 bases of the junction unmatched. The CDR3 has 16 residues. Germline V lookup: CDR1 SGHTA, CDR2 FQGNSA. The CDR3 is CASSSIAGWVAGELFF. DNA of the CDR3: TGTGCCAGCAGCTCGATAGCGGGATGGGTCGCCGGGGAGCTGTTTTTT.

V gene TRBV13 combines with J gene TRBJ1-5, with no clear D. Trimming cost V 0 bases and J 6 bases, with 12 bases left between them. CDR1 and CDR2 (germline): PRHDT, FYEKMQ (reference sequence). CDR3 length: 15 amino acids. CDR3 loop: CASSLGQPYTQPQHF. In DNA form, the CDR3 reads TGTGCCAGCAGCTTAGGCCAGCCCTACACTCAGCCCCAGCATTTT.

V is TRBV29-1 and J is TRBJ2-5; unclear D gene. The CDR3 consists of 13 residues. Germline-derived CDR1 and CDR2 are SQVTM and ANQGSEA. Between the trimmed V and J ends, which lost 2 bases and 5 bases, there was a span of 12 bases. Here the CDR3 DNA reads TGCAGCGTTGAACAAGGGATAAGGGAGACCCAGTACTTC. Protein product: CSVEQGIRETQYF.

The V call is TRBV5-1, the J call TRBJ2-1; TRBD1 matches 7 bases. The DNA matches TRBJ2-7 better at its end, which makes the J call doubtful. The CDR3 totals 14 residues. The germline V gene has CDR1 SGHRS and CDR2 YFSETQ. The chain's CDR3 is CASTRDSSYNEQYF. In DNA, the CDR3 is TGCGCCAGCACCCGGGACAGTTCCTACAATGAGCAGTACTTC.

The V and J genes are TRBV7-2 and TRBJ2-5, with TRBD2 matching over 7 bases. The DNA end lines up better with TRBJ2-7; the J call may be wrong. CDR1 is SGHTA and CDR2 is FQGNSA in the germline V gene. The CDR3 length is 14 residues. CDR3 protein: CASSLLGGGSEQYF. CDR3 DNA: TGTGCCAGCAGCTTACTGGGCGGGGGTTCCGAGCAGTACTTC.

This clonotype was detected a few times. CDR3 region: CASSEGRVYEQYF. CDR3 nucleotide sequence: TGCGCCAGCAGTGAGGGGCGGGTTTACGAGCAGTACTTC. The V gene is TRBV10-2, the J gene TRBJ2-7, with a tentative D call TRBD2 (5 bases). The CDR3 is 13 amino acids. Germline loops: CDR1 WSHSY, CDR2 SAAADI. V shed 2 bases and J shed 4 bases, with 9 bases lying between them.

The V and J genes are TRBV6-2 or TRBV6-3 and TRBJ2-1, with D tentatively TRBD1 (5 bases). Germline V gives CDR1 MNHEY, CDR2 SVGEGT. The CDR3 runs 14 residues. V lost 2 bases and J lost 6, with 11 bases in between. The CDR3 sequence is CASSYDSIVNEQFF. The CDR3, as DNA: TGTGCCAGCAGTTACGACAGTATCGTCAATGAGCAGTTCTTC.

In this sample, this clonotype turned up a few times. The chain recombines TRBV20-1 with TRBJ2-7; D not certain. CDR3 length equals 14 residues. Deletions cut 0 bases from V and 2 bases from J, with 11 bases between. Germline loops: CDR1 DFQATT, CDR2 SNEGSKA (reference sequence). CDR3 nucleotides: TGCAGTGCTAGAGATAAAGCGAAACCCTACGAGCAGTACTTC. Amino acids: CSARDKAKPYEQYF.

The rearrangement joins TRBV13 to TRBJ1-2; 7 bases align to TRBD1. This CDR3 is 16 amino acids long. V dropped 3 bases and J dropped 12; count of bases not matched to a gene: 19. The germline V gene has CDR1 PRHDT and CDR2 FYEKMQ (reference sequence). The CDR3 region has the DNA TGTGCCAGCAGCTTCGGTAGACAGGGTACGGAAGGCGGCGACACCTTC. Translation gives CASSFGRQGTEGGDTF. The entire variable domain, with the rest obtained from reference TRBV13 and TRBJ1-2, is as follows: AAGVIQSPRHLIKEKRETATLKCYPIPRHDTVYWYQQGPGQDPQFLISFYEKMQSDKGSIPDRFSAQQFSDYHSELNMSSLELGDSALYFCASSFGRQGTEGGDTFGSGTRLTVV.